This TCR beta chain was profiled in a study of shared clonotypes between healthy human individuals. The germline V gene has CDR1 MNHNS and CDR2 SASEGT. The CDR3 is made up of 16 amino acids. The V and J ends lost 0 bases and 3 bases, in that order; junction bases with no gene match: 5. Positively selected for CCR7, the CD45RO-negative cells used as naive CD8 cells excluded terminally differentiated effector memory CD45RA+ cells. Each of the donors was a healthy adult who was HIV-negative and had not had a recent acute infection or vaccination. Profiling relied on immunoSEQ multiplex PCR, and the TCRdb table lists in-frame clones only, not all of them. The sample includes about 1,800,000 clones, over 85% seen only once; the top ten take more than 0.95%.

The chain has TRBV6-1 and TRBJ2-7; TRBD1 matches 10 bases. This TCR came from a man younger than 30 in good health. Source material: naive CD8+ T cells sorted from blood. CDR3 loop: CASSEARTGGFYEQYF. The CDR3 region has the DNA TGTGCCAGCAGTGAAGCGAGGACAGGGGGATTCTACGAGCAGTACTTC.